This TCR beta chain was observed in a study of shared clonotypes between healthy human individuals. General study results and limits: Estimated richness values were generally larger in naive subsets than in memory subsets.

As for this clone: Its matching antigen is unknown.

In replicate PCRs of sorted subsets, roughly 200 ng DNA, approximately 30,000 T cell genomes, was used. This table comes from immunoSEQ multiplex PCR, and its TCRdb copy is limited to in-frame clones, with some not included. The data show around 320,000 clones, roughly 91% seen once. Trimming removed 5 bases from V and 1 base from J; junction bases left unmatched: 4. This CDR3 comprises 14 residues. Germline CDR1 reads SGHAT; CDR2 reads FQNNGV. V usage is TRBV11-2 and J usage is TRBJ1-1; 7 bases agree with TRBD1. The receptor was derived from a young man in good health. The material sequenced was memory CD8+ T cells sorted from blood. The subset was: CD45RO+ cells pooled with CCR7-negative TemRA cells. DNA for the CDR3: TGTGCCAGCAGCAAAGACAGGGCGAACACTGAAGCTTTCTTT. Protein sequence: CASSKDRANTEAFF.